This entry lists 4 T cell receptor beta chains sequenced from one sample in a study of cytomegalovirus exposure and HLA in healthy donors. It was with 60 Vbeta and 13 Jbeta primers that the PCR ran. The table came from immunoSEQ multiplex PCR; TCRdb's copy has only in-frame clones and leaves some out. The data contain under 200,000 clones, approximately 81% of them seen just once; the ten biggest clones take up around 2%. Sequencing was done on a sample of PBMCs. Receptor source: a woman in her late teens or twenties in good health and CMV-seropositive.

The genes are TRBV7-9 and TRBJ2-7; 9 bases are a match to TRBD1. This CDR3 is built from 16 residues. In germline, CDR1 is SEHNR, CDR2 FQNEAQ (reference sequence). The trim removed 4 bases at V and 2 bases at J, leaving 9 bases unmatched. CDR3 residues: CASSWDREDPTYEQYF. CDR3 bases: TGTGCCAGCAGCTGGGACAGGGAAGATCCAACCTACGAGCAGTACTTC. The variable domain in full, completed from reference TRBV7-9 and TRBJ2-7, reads DTGVSQNPRHKITKRGQNVTFRCDPISEHNRLYWYRQTLGQGPEFLTYFQNEAQLEKSRLLSDRFSAERPKGSFSTLEIQRTEQGDSAMYLCASSWDREDPTYEQYFGPGTRLTVT.

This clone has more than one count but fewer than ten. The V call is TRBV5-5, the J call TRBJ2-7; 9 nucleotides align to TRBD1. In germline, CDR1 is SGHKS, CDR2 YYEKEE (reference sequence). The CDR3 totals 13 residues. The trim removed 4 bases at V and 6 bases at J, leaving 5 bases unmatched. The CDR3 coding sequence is TGTGCCAGCAGCCACAACAGGGGGCTCGAGCAGTACTTC. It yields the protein CASSHNRGLEQYF.

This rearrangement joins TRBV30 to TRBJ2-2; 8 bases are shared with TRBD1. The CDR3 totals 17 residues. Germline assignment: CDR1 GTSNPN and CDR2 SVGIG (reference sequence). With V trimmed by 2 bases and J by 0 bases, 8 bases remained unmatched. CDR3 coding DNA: TGTGCCTGGAGTTCCCTTAGACAGGGGACGAACACCGGGGAGCTGTTTTTT. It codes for CAWSSLRQGTNTGELFF. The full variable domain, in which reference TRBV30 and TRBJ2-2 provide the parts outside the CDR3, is SQTIHQWPATLVQPVGSPLSLECTVEGTSNPNLYWYRQAAGRGLQLLFYSVGIGQISSEVPQNLSASRPQDRQFILSSKKLLLSDSGFYLCAWSSLRQGTNTGELFFGEGSRLTVL.

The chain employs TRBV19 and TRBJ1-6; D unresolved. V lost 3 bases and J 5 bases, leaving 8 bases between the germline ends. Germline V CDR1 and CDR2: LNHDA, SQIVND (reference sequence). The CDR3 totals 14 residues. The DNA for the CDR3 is TGTGCCAGTAGTATCGGGTGGAATAATTCACCCCTCCACTTT. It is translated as CASSIGWNNSPLHF.